Here is one T cell receptor (beta chain) with its context. This entry belongs to a study of blood T cell repertoires in COVID-19. Looking at the study overall: PBMCs, B-cell-depleted T cells, or T cells were the source of the cDNA or gDNA that made up the material.

One Seattle source followed patients from active infection through their disease course. Authors' analysis steps: How many nucleated cells were present was estimated from reference gene primer amplification. Clones were read by immunoSEQ multiplex PCR, and TCRdb kept only the in-frame ones, dropping some. The V and J calls and the clone size are those of that table, but D and trimming were determined from the DNA. The table includes about 300,000 clones, about four fifths detected once. Sequencing was performed on peripheral blood. This TCR was sampled from a human donor with COVID-19, enrolled during active disease. The donor label of this sample is uncertain.

The CDR3 DNA sequence: TGTGCCAGCAGCCCCCCCCTCGACAGTTACGAGCAGTACTTC. Protein sequence: CASSPPLDSYEQYF. This chain links TRBV6-2 or TRBV6-3 with TRBJ2-7; possible D gene TRBD1, 5 bases. This CDR3 has 14 residues. Trimming stripped 6 bases from V and 4 bases from J, with 16 bases between. Germline CDR1 is MNHEY and CDR2 is SVGEGT.